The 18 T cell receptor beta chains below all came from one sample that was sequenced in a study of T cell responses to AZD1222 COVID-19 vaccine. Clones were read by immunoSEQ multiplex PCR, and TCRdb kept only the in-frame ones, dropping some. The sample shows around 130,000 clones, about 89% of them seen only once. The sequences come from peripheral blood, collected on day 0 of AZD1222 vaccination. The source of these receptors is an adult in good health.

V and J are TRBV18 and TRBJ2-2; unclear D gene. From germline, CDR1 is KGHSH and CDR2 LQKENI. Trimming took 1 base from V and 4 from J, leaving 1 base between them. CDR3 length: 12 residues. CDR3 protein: CASSPLTGELFF. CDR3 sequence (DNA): TGTGCCAGCTCACCACTCACCGGGGAGCTGTTTTTT.

Here the CDR3 reads CASGRREQYF. The CDR3 nucleotides read TGTGCCAGCGGGCGGAGGGAGCAGTACTTC. The V and J genes are TRBV28 and TRBJ2-7, with D perhaps matching TRBD2 (5 bases). V lost 8 bases, J lost 7 bases, and 9 bases lay in between. Per germline, CDR1 MDHEN and CDR2 SYDVKM. The CDR3 contains 10 residues.

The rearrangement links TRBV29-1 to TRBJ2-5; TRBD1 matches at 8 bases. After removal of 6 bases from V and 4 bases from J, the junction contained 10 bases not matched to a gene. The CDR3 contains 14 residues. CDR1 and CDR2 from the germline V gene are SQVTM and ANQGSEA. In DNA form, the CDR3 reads TGCAGCGTGGGGCGAGGACAGGGCGGAGAGACCCAGTACTTC. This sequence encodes CSVGRGQGGETQYF.

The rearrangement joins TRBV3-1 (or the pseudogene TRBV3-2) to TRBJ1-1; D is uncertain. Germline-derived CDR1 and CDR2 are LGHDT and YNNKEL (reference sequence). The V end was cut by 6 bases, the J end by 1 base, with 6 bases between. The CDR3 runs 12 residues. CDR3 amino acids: CASRMKNTEAFF. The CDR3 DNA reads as TGTGCCAGCAGGATGAAGAACACTGAAGCTTTCTTT.

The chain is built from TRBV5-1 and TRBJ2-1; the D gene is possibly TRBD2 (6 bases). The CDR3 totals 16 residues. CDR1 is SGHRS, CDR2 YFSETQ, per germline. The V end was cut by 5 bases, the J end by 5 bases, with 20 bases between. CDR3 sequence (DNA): TGCGCCAGCAGGAGGCCCTCCGGGACTTCGAACAATGAGCAGTTCTTC. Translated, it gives CASRRPSGTSNNEQFF.

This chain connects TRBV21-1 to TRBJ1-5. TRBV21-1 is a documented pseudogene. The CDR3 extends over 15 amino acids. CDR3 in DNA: TGTGCCAGCAGCAAAGAACCCGAGGGCAATCAGCCCCAGCATTTT. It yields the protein CASSKEPEGNQPQHF.

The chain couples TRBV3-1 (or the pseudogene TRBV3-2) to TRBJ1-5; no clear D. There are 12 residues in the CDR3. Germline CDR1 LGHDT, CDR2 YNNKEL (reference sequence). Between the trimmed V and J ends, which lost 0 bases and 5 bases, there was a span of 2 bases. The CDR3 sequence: CASSQEDQPQHF. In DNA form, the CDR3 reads TGTGCCAGCAGCCAAGAGGATCAGCCCCAGCATTTT.

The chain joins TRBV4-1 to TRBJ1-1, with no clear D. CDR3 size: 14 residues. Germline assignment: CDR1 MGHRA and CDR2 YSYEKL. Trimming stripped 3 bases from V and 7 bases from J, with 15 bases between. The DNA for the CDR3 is TGCGCCAGCAGCCAGGACGGACGGCGCCTTGAAGCTTTCTTT. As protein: CASSQDGRRLEAFF.

CDR3 protein: CASSQEGGTEAFF. The CDR3 DNA is TGCGCCAGCAGCCAAGAAGGGGGAACTGAAGCTTTCTTT. J is TRBJ1-1 and V is TRBV4-1, with a weak D call TRBD1 (6 bases). Germline CDR1 and CDR2: MGHRA and YSYEKL. The CDR3 spans 13 residues. V was shortened by 0 bases and J by 5 bases, with 7 bases between the two germline ends.

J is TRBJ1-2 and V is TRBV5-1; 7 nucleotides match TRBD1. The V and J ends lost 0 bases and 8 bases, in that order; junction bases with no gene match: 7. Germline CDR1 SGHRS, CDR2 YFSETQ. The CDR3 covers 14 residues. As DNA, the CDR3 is TGCGCCAGCAGCTTGGCTGTGACAGGGACCGGCTACACCTTC. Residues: CASSLAVTGTGYTF. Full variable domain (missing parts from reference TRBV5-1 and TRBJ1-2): KAGVTQTPRYLIKTRGQQVTLSCSPISGHRSVSWYQQTPGQGLQFLFEYFSETQRNKGNFPGRFSGRQFSNSRSEMNVSTLELGDSALYLCASSLAVTGTGYTFGSGTRLTVV.

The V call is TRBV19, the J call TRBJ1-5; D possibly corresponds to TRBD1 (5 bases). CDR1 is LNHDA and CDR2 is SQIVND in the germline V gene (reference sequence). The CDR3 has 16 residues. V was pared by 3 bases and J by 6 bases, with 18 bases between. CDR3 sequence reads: CASSIPRQGRGQPQHF. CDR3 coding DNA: TGTGCCAGTAGTATCCCGCGGCAGGGACGTGGTCAGCCCCAGCATTTT. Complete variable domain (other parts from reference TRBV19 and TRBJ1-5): DGGITQSPKYLFRKEGQNVTLSCEQNLNHDAMYWYRQDPGQGLRLIYYSQIVNDFQKGDIAEGYSVSREKKESFPLTVTSAQKNPTAFYLCASSIPRQGRGQPQHFGDGTRLSIL.

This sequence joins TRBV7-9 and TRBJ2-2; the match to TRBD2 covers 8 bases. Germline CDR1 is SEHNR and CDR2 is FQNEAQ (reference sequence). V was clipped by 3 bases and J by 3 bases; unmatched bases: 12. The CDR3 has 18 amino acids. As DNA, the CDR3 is TGTGCCAGCAGCTTTCCCCGACTGACGGGGGGGGACACCGGGGAGCTGTTTTTT. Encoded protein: CASSFPRLTGGDTGELFF.

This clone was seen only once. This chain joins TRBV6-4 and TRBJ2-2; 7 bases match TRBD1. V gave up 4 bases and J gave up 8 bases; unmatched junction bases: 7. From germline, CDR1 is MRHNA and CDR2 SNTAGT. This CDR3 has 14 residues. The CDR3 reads CASSAKQGIGELFF. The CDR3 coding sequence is TGTGCCAGCAGTGCCAAACAGGGGATAGGGGAGCTGTTTTTT.

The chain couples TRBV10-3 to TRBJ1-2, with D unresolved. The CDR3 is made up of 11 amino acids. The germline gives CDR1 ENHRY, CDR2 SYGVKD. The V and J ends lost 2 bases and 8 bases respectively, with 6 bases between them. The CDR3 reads CAISEVGGYTF. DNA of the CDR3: TGTGCCATCAGTGAGGTAGGCGGCTACACCTTC.

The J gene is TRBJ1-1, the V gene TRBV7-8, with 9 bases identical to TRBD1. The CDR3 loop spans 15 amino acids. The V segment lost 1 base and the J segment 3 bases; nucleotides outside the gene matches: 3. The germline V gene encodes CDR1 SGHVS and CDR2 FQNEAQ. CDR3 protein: CASSLGDRVDTEAFF. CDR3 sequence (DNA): TGTGCCAGCAGCTTAGGGGACAGGGTTGACACTGAAGCTTTCTTT.

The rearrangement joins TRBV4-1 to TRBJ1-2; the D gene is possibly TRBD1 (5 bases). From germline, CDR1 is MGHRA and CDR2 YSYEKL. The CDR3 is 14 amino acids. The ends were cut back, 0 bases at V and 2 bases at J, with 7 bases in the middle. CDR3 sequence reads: CASSQERGNYGYTF. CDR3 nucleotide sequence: TGCGCCAGCAGCCAAGAGAGGGGAAACTATGGCTACACCTTC.

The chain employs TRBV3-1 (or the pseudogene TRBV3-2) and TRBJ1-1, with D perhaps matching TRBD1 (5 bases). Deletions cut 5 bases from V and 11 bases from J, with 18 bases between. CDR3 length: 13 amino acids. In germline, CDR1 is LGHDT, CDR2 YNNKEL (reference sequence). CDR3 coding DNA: TGTGCCAGCAGCTTCACAGGCGGAGCAAACGCTTTCTTT. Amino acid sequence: CASSFTGGANAFF.

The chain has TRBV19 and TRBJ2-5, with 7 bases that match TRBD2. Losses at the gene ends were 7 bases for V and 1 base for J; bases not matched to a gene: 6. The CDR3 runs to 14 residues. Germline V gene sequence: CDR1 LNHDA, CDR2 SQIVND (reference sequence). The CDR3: CASKSGRGQETQYF. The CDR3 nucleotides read TGTGCCAGTAAGTCTGGGAGGGGCCAAGAGACCCAGTACTTC.